Each of the 24 T cell receptor beta chains below was sequenced from the same sample in a study of early T cells in non-severe SARS-CoV-2 infection. Via MiXCR, TCRdb re-called the 5' RACE reads, giving one row per CDR3 protein. The sample contains around 83,000 distinct CDR3 sequences, less than 15% of which appear only once. Material: whole blood, obtained at baseline. The receptors were gathered from an adult who was a healthcare worker with PCR-confirmed SARS-CoV-2 infection or an uninfected control (not recorded which).

This chain uses TRBV10-3 with TRBJ2-7; D may be TRBD2 (6 bases). This CDR3 is built from 15 residues. CDR1 is ENHRY, CDR2 SYGVKD, per germline. With 3 bases removed from V and 8 bases from J, the gap between germline ends came to 20 bases. CDR3 sequence reads: CAISDVAALVFQQYF. The CDR3 DNA is TGTGCCATCAGTGATGTAGCGGCCCTCGTCTTCCAGCAGTACTTC.

This clonotype was counted many times. The rearrangement uses TRBV14 and TRBJ2-7; a possible D gene is TRBD2 (6 bases). Trimming took off 4 bases at V and 6 bases at J, with 13 bases between the two ends. This CDR3 is built from 13 residues. Germline V gene lookup returns CDR1 SGHDN and CDR2 FVKESK. CDR3 nucleotide sequence: TGTGCCAGCAGCCGGGACGGGGGACTCGAGCAGTACTTC. As protein: CASSRDGGLEQYF.

This clonotype was seen many times. The CDR3 region is CASSPPNRAHYGYTF. The CDR3 bases are TGTGCCAGCAGCCCCCCGAACAGGGCTCACTATGGCTACACCTTC. The chain links TRBV28 to TRBJ1-2; D is possibly TRBD1 (6 bases). The CDR3 has 15 residues. CDR1 and CDR2 from the germline V gene are MDHEN and SYDVKM. V was trimmed by 6 bases and J by 3 bases, leaving 17 bases between them.

This clonotype was seen just once. This chain links TRBV10-3 with TRBJ2-7, with 10 bases identical to TRBD1. Germline CDR1 ENHRY, CDR2 SYGVKD. The ends lost 4 bases at V and 2 bases at J; junction bases unmatched: 2. The CDR3 spans 14 residues. CDR3 sequence reads: CAISGQGAAYEQYF. CDR3 nucleotide sequence: TGTGCCATCAGTGGACAGGGGGCGGCCTACGAGCAGTACTTC.

The chain employs TRBV24-1 and TRBJ2-1, with D possibly being TRBD1 (6 bases). The CDR3 is 15 residues long. Germline loops: CDR1 KGHDR, CDR2 SFDVKD. The V and J ends lost 4 bases and 1 base respectively, with 10 bases between them. CDR3 bases: TGTGCCACCAGTGACCACGGACAGTCCTACAATGAGCAGTTCTTC. Protein sequence: CATSDHGQSYNEQFF.

Regarding this clonotype: Because it lacks the conserved phenylalanine or tryptophan at the end, this CDR3 is likely a read error. The chain has TRBV24-1 and TRBJ2-3; D possibly uses TRBD1 or TRBD2 (5 bases each). Trimming took 4 bases from V and 3 from J, leaving 13 bases between them. The CDR3 is 15 residues long. Germline CDR1 reads KGHDR; CDR2 reads SFDVKD. This chain's CDR3 is CATSDPGRETDTQYL. DNA for the CDR3: TGTGCCACCAGTGACCCAGGGAGAGAGACAGATACGCAGTATTTA.

This clonotype was seen repeatedly, ten times or more. This chain links TRBV12-3 or TRBV12-4 with TRBJ1-5, with no clear D. The V and J ends lost 5 bases and 0 bases respectively, with 11 bases between them. This CDR3 is built from 15 residues. The CDR3 nucleotides read TGTGCCAGCAGTCAGGACGGCCTTAGCAATCAGCCCCAGCATTTT. This sequence encodes CASSQDGLSNQPQHF.

In this sample, this clonotype turned up a few times. The chain joins TRBV24-1 to TRBJ1-2; D gene uncertain. The germline gives CDR1 KGHDR, CDR2 SFDVKD. Trimming cost V 9 bases and J 0 bases, with 7 bases left between them. The CDR3 spans 12 residues. The CDR3 is CATRGPNYGYTF. DNA for the CDR3: TGTGCCACCCGCGGGCCTAACTATGGCTACACCTTC.

The CDR3 DNA sequence: TGTGCCAGCAGGGGACAGGGGGACACCGGGGAGCTGTTTTTT. Translation: CASRGQGDTGELFF. The chain carries TRBV2 and TRBJ2-2, with TRBD1 identical over 11 bases. V lost 6 bases to trimming and J lost 3 bases; unmatched junction nucleotides: 0. This CDR3 region has 14 residues. Per the germline V gene, CDR1 is SNHLY and CDR2 is FYNNEI. The full variable domain, in which reference TRBV2 and TRBJ2-2 provide the parts outside the CDR3, is EPEVTQTPSHQVTQMGQEVILRCVPISNHLYFYWYRQILGQKVEFLVSFYNNEISEKSEIFDDQFSVERPDGSNFTLKIRSTKLEDSAMYFCASRGQGDTGELFFGEGSRLTVL.

Only a few counts were recorded for this clonotype. The V call is TRBV29-1, the J call TRBJ2-7; 10 bases map to TRBD1. The CDR3 runs 13 residues. CDR1 is SQVTM and CDR2 is ANQGSEA in the germline V gene. Trimming at V came to 6 bases and at J to 2 bases, leaving 4 bases not matched to a gene. The CDR3 coding sequence is TGCAGCGTAGGACAGGGGGGTGCCTACGAGCAGTACTTC. Amino acid sequence: CSVGQGGAYEQYF.

V usage is TRBV9 and J usage is TRBJ1-2; D call uncertain. V lost 0 bases and J 8 bases, leaving 11 bases between the germline ends. CDR1 and CDR2 (germline): SGDLS, YYNGEE. This CDR3 spans 13 amino acids. As DNA, the CDR3 is TGTGCCAGCAGCGTAGAAAAGGGAGGCGGCTACACCTTC. Translating gives CASSVEKGGGYTF.

The chain joins TRBV24-1 to TRBJ2-1, with 14 positions matching TRBD2. The germline gives CDR1 KGHDR, CDR2 SFDVKD. This CDR3 comprises 18 residues. V trimming: 3 bases; J trimming: 1 base; junction bases outside the gene matches: 4. The CDR3 nucleotides read TGTGCCACCAGTGATCCTGGACTAGCGGGAGGATCCTACAATGAGCAGTTCTTC. Its protein product is CATSDPGLAGGSYNEQFF.

This clonotype was seen repeatedly, ten times or more. The rearrangement links TRBV12-3 or TRBV12-4 to TRBJ1-2, with 7 bases lining up with TRBD1. V trimming: 1 base; J trimming: 4 bases; junction bases outside the gene matches: 6. CDR3 length: 15 amino acids. CDR3 sequence (DNA): TGTGCCAGCAGTTTAGTGACAGGGCCTACCTATGGCTACACCTTC. This encodes CASSLVTGPTYGYTF.

At least ten counts were recorded for this clonotype. The chain has TRBV3-1 and TRBJ2-7, with D possibly called TRBD1 or TRBD2 (5 bases each). The CDR3 extends over 12 amino acids. Germline V CDR1 and CDR2: LGHDT, YNNKEL (reference sequence). V was pared by 0 bases and J by 12 bases, with 12 bases between. The CDR3 DNA follows: TGTGCCAGCAGCCAAGATTCCGGGACGTGGTACTTC. Translating gives CASSQDSGTWYF.

V is TRBV27 and J is TRBJ2-7; weak D call: TRBD1 (6 bases). There are 14 residues in the CDR3. Germline CDR1 and CDR2: MNHEY and SMNVEV (reference sequence). With 3 bases removed from V and 0 bases from J, the gap between germline ends came to 9 bases. The CDR3 sequence: CASSFKGHSYEQYF. CDR3 coding DNA: TGTGCCAGCAGTTTCAAGGGACACTCCTACGAGCAGTACTTC.

This chain links TRBV25-1 with TRBJ1-5; D possibly corresponds to TRBD1 (5 bases). The ends were cut back, 6 bases at V and 3 bases at J, with 15 bases in the middle. CDR3 length: 15 residues. CDR1 is MGHDK and CDR2 is SYGVNS in the germline V gene. The CDR3 DNA sequence: TGTGCCAGCAGGTCATACCAGGGATTCAATCAGCCCCAGCATTTT. Translated, it gives CASRSYQGFNQPQHF.

The rearrangement uses TRBV30 and TRBJ1-5; D not resolved. Germline assignment: CDR1 GTSNPN and CDR2 SVGIG (reference sequence). This CDR3 has 13 amino acids. V lost 0 bases and J 0 bases, leaving 3 bases between the germline ends. CDR3 nucleotide sequence: TGTGCCTGGAGTGTTAATAGCAATCAGCCCCAGCATTTT. Its translation: CAWSVNSNQPQHF.

This clonotype was seen a few times. CDR3 loop: CASSPHSRGNTYEQYF. CDR3 bases: TGTGCCAGCAGTCCCCACTCCAGGGGGAACACCTACGAGCAGTACTTC. V is TRBV28 and J is TRBJ2-7; TRBD1 matches 7 bases. The germline CDR1 and CDR2 sequences are MDHEN and SYDVKM. There are 16 residues in the CDR3. V was clipped by 5 bases and J by 2 bases; unmatched bases: 12.

This clonotype was seen only a few times. The rearrangement joins TRBV10-3 to TRBJ2-5; 8 bases align to TRBD1. The germline V gene has CDR1 ENHRY and CDR2 SYGVKD. This CDR3 has 15 residues. J gave up 7 bases and V 2 bases, and 9 bases lay outside the gene matches. CDR3 in DNA: TGTGCCATCAGTGAGACGACAGGGGCCTCAGGGACCCAGTACTTC. It is translated as CAISETTGASGTQYF.

This chain links TRBV7-2 with TRBJ1-1; D call uncertain. Trimming removed 5 bases from V and 6 bases from J, with 13 bases in between. The CDR3 runs 13 residues. Germline V gives CDR1 SGHTA, CDR2 FQGNSA. The CDR3 is CASSPKSPPEAFF. The CDR3 bases are TGTGCCAGCAGCCCGAAGAGCCCCCCTGAAGCTTTCTTT.

This clonotype was counted many times. The V call is TRBV20-1, the J call TRBJ1-1; D remains unclear. V shed 6 bases and J shed 1 base, with 18 bases lying between them. This CDR3 comprises 15 residues. Looked up from germline, CDR1 is DFQATT and CDR2 is SNEGSKA (reference sequence). CDR3 nucleotide sequence: TGCAGTGCCCCGCTAGCTGGCAGGCGGAACACTGAAGCTTTCTTT. It specifies CSAPLAGRRNTEAFF.

Many counts were recorded for this clonotype. V and J are TRBV5-1 and TRBJ2-1; 8 bases align to TRBD2. CDR1 is SGHRS, CDR2 YFSETQ, per germline. The CDR3 totals 17 residues. After removal of 4 bases from V and 0 bases from J, the junction contained 9 bases not matched to a gene. CDR3 nucleotides: TGCGCCAGCAGCCGAGGACTAGCCTACAGCTCCTACAATGAGCAGTTCTTC. It codes for CASSRGLAYSSYNEQFF.

This clonotype was counted once. The V call is TRBV27, the J call TRBJ1-5, with unresolved D. Germline CDR1 and CDR2: MNHEY and SMNVEV (reference sequence). The CDR3 runs to 16 residues. V was trimmed by 5 bases and J by 3 bases, leaving 17 bases between them. This chain's CDR3 is CASSMIGRRPNQPQHF. The CDR3 DNA reads TGTGCCAGCAGTATGATAGGACGGAGGCCCAATCAGCCCCAGCATTTT.

This clonotype was detected ten times or more. This chain uses TRBV11-2 with TRBJ2-1, with 10 bases fitting TRBD2. Looked up from germline, CDR1 is SGHAT and CDR2 is FQNNGV. V shed 5 bases, J shed 0 bases, and the junction held 4 bases outside the gene matches. CDR3 length: 16 residues. This CDR3 is CASSPRTSGSYNEQFF. CDR3 sequence (DNA): TGTGCCAGCAGCCCTAGGACTAGCGGCTCCTACAATGAGCAGTTCTTC.